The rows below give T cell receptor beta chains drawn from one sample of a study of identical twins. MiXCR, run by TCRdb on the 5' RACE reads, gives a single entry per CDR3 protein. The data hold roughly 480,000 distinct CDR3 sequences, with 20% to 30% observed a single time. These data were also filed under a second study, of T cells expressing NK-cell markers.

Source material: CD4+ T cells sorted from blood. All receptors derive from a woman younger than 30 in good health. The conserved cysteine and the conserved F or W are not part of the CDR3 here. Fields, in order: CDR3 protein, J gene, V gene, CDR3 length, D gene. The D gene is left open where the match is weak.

cdr3_aa: ASSFAEFYEQY; j_call: TRBJ2-7; v_call: TRBV5-1; cdr3_length: 11; d_call: NA
cdr3_aa: ASTSQDRDGVNTEAF; j_call: TRBJ1-1; v_call: TRBV12-3/TRBV12-4; cdr3_length: 15; d_call: TRBD1
cdr3_aa: SVKTRSYEQY; j_call: TRBJ2-7; v_call: TRBV20-1; cdr3_length: 10; d_call: NA
cdr3_aa: ASSQGHTGELF; j_call: TRBJ2-2; v_call: TRBV3-1; cdr3_length: 11; d_call: NA
cdr3_aa: ASSAEGGGQPQH; j_call: TRBJ1-5; v_call: TRBV3-1; cdr3_length: 12; d_call: NA
cdr3_aa: ATNTGVSNTGELF; j_call: TRBJ2-2; v_call: TRBV15; cdr3_length: 13; d_call: TRBD1
cdr3_aa: ASSKGRLNTEAF; j_call: TRBJ1-1; v_call: TRBV5-5; cdr3_length: 12; d_call: NA
cdr3_aa: ASSIGDRSNEQF; j_call: TRBJ2-1; v_call: TRBV19; cdr3_length: 12; d_call: TRBD1
cdr3_aa: SAWEGLAGGQQF; j_call: TRBJ2-1; v_call: TRBV20-1; cdr3_length: 12; d_call: TRBD2
cdr3_aa: ASSDGTGEKLF; j_call: TRBJ1-4; v_call: TRBV2; cdr3_length: 11; d_call: TRBD1
cdr3_aa: SSGWQGGGEQF; j_call: TRBJ2-1; v_call: TRBV29-1; cdr3_length: 11; d_call: NA
cdr3_aa: ASRSGTGPPDTQY; j_call: TRBJ2-3; v_call: TRBV12-3/TRBV12-4; cdr3_length: 13; d_call: TRBD1
cdr3_aa: SVGVGEQF; j_call: TRBJ2-1; v_call: TRBV20-1; cdr3_length: 8; d_call: NA
cdr3_aa: ASSNFLNTEAF; j_call: TRBJ1-1; v_call: TRBV6-2/TRBV6-3; cdr3_length: 11; d_call: NA
cdr3_aa: SARDPGPQF; j_call: TRBJ2-1; v_call: TRBV20-1; cdr3_length: 9; d_call: NA
cdr3_aa: ASSLEGGRTEAF; j_call: TRBJ1-1; v_call: TRBV5-1; cdr3_length: 12; d_call: NA
cdr3_aa: SVEQGGTEAF; j_call: TRBJ1-1; v_call: TRBV29-1; cdr3_length: 10; d_call: NA
cdr3_aa: ASSYTGGGDTQY; j_call: TRBJ2-3; v_call: TRBV6-5; cdr3_length: 12; d_call: NA
cdr3_aa: SAREPREREQY; j_call: TRBJ2-7; v_call: TRBV20-1; cdr3_length: 11; d_call: NA
cdr3_aa: ASSHRQGVIDTQY; j_call: TRBJ2-3; v_call: TRBV14; cdr3_length: 13; d_call: TRBD1
cdr3_aa: ASSFRGATSTDTQY; j_call: TRBJ2-3; v_call: TRBV11-1; cdr3_length: 14; d_call: NA
cdr3_aa: ASSFYTGANQPQH; j_call: TRBJ1-5; v_call: TRBV7-2; cdr3_length: 13; d_call: TRBD1
cdr3_aa: ATSRDWVQLTGLH; j_call: TRBJ1-6; v_call: TRBV15; cdr3_length: 13; d_call: NA
cdr3_aa: ASGGFSSGGTQY; j_call: TRBJ2-5; v_call: TRBV6-2/TRBV6-3; cdr3_length: 12; d_call: TRBD2
cdr3_aa: ASSLLGLAGGQDTQY; j_call: TRBJ2-3; v_call: TRBV7-2; cdr3_length: 15; d_call: TRBD2
cdr3_aa: ASSPVGADTQY; j_call: TRBJ2-3; v_call: TRBV4-3; cdr3_length: 11; d_call: NA
cdr3_aa: SATDTEAF; j_call: TRBJ1-1; v_call: TRBV20-1; cdr3_length: 8; d_call: NA
cdr3_aa: SARLRDLSYNEQF; j_call: TRBJ2-1; v_call: TRBV20-1; cdr3_length: 13; d_call: NA
cdr3_aa: ASSVTRAPNEQF; j_call: TRBJ2-1; v_call: TRBV7-2; cdr3_length: 12; d_call: NA
cdr3_aa: SAPSGQVVAEAF; j_call: TRBJ1-1; v_call: TRBV20-1; cdr3_length: 12; d_call: TRBD1
cdr3_aa: SASELRGTYNSPLH; j_call: TRBJ1-6; v_call: TRBV20-1; cdr3_length: 14; d_call: NA
cdr3_aa: ASSVQGARWNTEAF; j_call: TRBJ1-1; v_call: TRBV6-1; cdr3_length: 14; d_call: NA
cdr3_aa: ASSLVLREMGTDTQY; j_call: TRBJ2-3; v_call: TRBV5-6; cdr3_length: 15; d_call: NA
cdr3_aa: SAYPLRGREETQY; j_call: TRBJ2-5; v_call: TRBV20-1; cdr3_length: 13; d_call: TRBD2
cdr3_aa: ASSQDGANEQF; j_call: TRBJ2-1; v_call: TRBV4-3; cdr3_length: 11; d_call: NA
cdr3_aa: ASSKKDYEQY; j_call: TRBJ2-7; v_call: TRBV7-9; cdr3_length: 10; d_call: NA
cdr3_aa: SARRGGPADTQY; j_call: TRBJ2-3; v_call: TRBV20-1; cdr3_length: 12; d_call: NA
cdr3_aa: ASSVAGSGYT; j_call: TRBJ1-2; v_call: TRBV9; cdr3_length: 10; d_call: NA
cdr3_aa: ASSLGQGSGELF; j_call: TRBJ2-2; v_call: TRBV5-1; cdr3_length: 12; d_call: TRBD1
cdr3_aa: ASSFGGQNTEAF; j_call: TRBJ1-1; v_call: TRBV12-3/TRBV12-4; cdr3_length: 12; d_call: NA
cdr3_aa: SAGRQGGNTIY; j_call: TRBJ1-3; v_call: TRBV20-1; cdr3_length: 11; d_call: NA
cdr3_aa: ASSRTRATDTQY; j_call: TRBJ2-3; v_call: TRBV9; cdr3_length: 12; d_call: TRBD2
cdr3_aa: ASSPALDGETQY; j_call: TRBJ2-5; v_call: TRBV10-1; cdr3_length: 12; d_call: NA
cdr3_aa: SAGGGTSGKSNEQF; j_call: TRBJ2-1; v_call: TRBV20-1; cdr3_length: 14; d_call: TRBD2
cdr3_aa: ASSWTSGSEQY; j_call: TRBJ2-7; v_call: TRBV5-1; cdr3_length: 11; d_call: TRBD2
cdr3_aa: ASSSPEDMRTEAF; j_call: TRBJ1-1; v_call: TRBV7-9; cdr3_length: 13; d_call: NA
cdr3_aa: SATGASGTYEQY; j_call: TRBJ2-7; v_call: TRBV20-1; cdr3_length: 12; d_call: NA
cdr3_aa: AISEYRLVGYEQY; j_call: TRBJ2-7; v_call: TRBV10-3; cdr3_length: 13; d_call: NA
cdr3_aa: ATSGKRGYTQY; j_call: TRBJ2-3; v_call: TRBV24-1; cdr3_length: 11; d_call: NA
cdr3_aa: ASSLLTGGSSYNEQF; j_call: TRBJ2-1; v_call: TRBV4-2; cdr3_length: 15; d_call: TRBD2